Below are 15 T cell receptor beta chains sequenced from a single sample in a study of identical twins. TCRdb passed the 5' RACE reads through MiXCR, listing each CDR3 protein once. The sample lists 280,000 or so distinct CDR3 sequences, roughly 8.6% occurring once. In addition, the sample was reused for a study of yellow fever vaccine responses in identical twins.

The sequenced sample consisted of memory (CD45RO+) T cells sorted from blood. These receptors were collected from a young woman in good health.

The chain joins TRBV6-7 to TRBJ1-2; no reliable D call. TRBV6-7 is an ORF, with its function uncertain. V lost 0 bases and J 1 base, leaving 6 bases between the germline ends. The CDR3 is made up of 14 amino acids. The CDR3 nucleotides are TGTGCCAGCAGTTACTCCGATCGTAACTATGGCTACACCTTC. It codes for CASSYSDRNYGYTF.

This clonotype was detected a few times. A read error may produce the germline difference seen at one junction end. The chain uses TRBV20-1 and TRBJ2-2; no firm D call. CDR1 DFQATT and CDR2 SNEGSKA come from the germline V gene (reference sequence). The CDR3 spans 16 residues. The DNA for the CDR3 is TGCAGTGCCAGAGGACCCACCTCCTTAAACTACGGGGAGCTGTTTTTT. Translation gives CSARGPTSLNYGELFF.

The rearrangement joins TRBV20-1 to TRBJ1-2; possibly TRBD1 for D (6 bases). Germline CDR1 is DFQATT and CDR2 is SNEGSKA (reference sequence). Trimming cost V 3 bases and J 0 bases, with 17 bases left between them. This CDR3 region has 16 residues. The CDR3 nucleotides are TGCAGTGCTAGGGGCAGGGGCAAACCAGCTAACTATGGCTACACCTTC. This codes for CSARGRGKPANYGYTF.

This clonotype has ten or more counts. The genes are TRBV24-1 and TRBJ2-1; D gene uncertain. This CDR3 has 12 residues. CDR1 is KGHDR, CDR2 SFDVKD, per germline. Trimming cost V 4 bases and J 7 bases, with 7 bases left between them. The CDR3 sequence: CATSESMNEQFF. The CDR3 DNA reads TGTGCCACCAGTGAAAGTATGAATGAGCAGTTCTTC.

V gene TRBV28 combines with J gene TRBJ1-5, with D uncertain. This CDR3 is built from 13 residues. Germline-derived CDR1 and CDR2 are MDHEN and SYDVKM. Trimming removed 2 bases at V and 4 bases at J, with 6 bases between. DNA of the CDR3: TGTGCCAGCAGTTTAATCCAGAATCAGCCCCAGCATTTT. This encodes CASSLIQNQPQHF.

This clonotype was picked up a small number of times. The V call is TRBV6-4, the J call TRBJ2-1; weak D call: TRBD2 (5 bases). The ends were cut back, 2 bases at V and 4 bases at J, with 9 bases in the middle. Germline V gives CDR1 MRHNA, CDR2 SNTAGT. This CDR3 has 14 amino acids. CDR3 sequence reads: CASSDERDYNEQFF. The CDR3 DNA reads as TGTGCCAGCAGTGACGAGAGGGATTACAATGAGCAGTTCTTC.

This clonotype has a handful of counts. The V call is TRBV12-3 or TRBV12-4, the J call TRBJ2-7, with TRBD2 matching 10 bases. The V segment lost 2 bases and the J segment 1 base; nucleotides outside the gene matches: 11. The CDR3 sequence is 18 residues long. The CDR3 bases are TGTGCCAGCAGTTTATCGCCTAGCGGGAGACTGACTTCCTACGAGCAGTACTTC. This gives the protein CASSLSPSGRLTSYEQYF.

There are a few counts of this clonotype. The genes are TRBV4-1 and TRBJ2-3; tentative D call: TRBD1 (5 bases). The CDR3 has 17 residues. Germline-derived CDR1 and CDR2 are MGHRA and YSYEKL. V was cut by 1 base and J by 1 base, with 15 bases left in between. The CDR3 reads CASSQGWVGVGTDTQYF. For the CDR3, the DNA is TGCGCCAGCAGCCAAGGGTGGGTAGGGGTGGGCACAGATACGCAGTATTTT.

CDR3 sequence reads: CASSLEGVGGLAGLHEQFF. The CDR3 bases are TGTGCCAGCAGCTTAGAGGGAGTGGGCGGCCTAGCGGGGCTTCACGAGCAGTTCTTC. The rearrangement joins TRBV11-2 to TRBJ2-1, with 9 bases lining up with TRBD2. V gave up 0 bases and J gave up 10 bases; unmatched junction bases: 19. The CDR3 extends over 19 amino acids. Germline CDR1 reads SGHAT; CDR2 reads FQNNGV.

A few counts support this clonotype. The genes are TRBV28 and TRBJ2-7; TRBD1 agrees at 7 bases. Per germline, CDR1 MDHEN and CDR2 SYDVKM. With 8 bases clipped from V and 2 bases from J, the junction kept 9 bases outside the gene matches. This CDR3 spans 14 amino acids. CDR3 amino acids: CASYPGQYTYEQYF. CDR3 bases: TGTGCCAGCTACCCGGGACAGTATACCTACGAGCAGTACTTC.

V gene TRBV19 combines with J gene TRBJ2-1; D may be TRBD1 (5 bases). Trimming took 3 bases from V and 6 from J, leaving 12 bases between them. The length of the CDR3 is 14 residues. Germline-derived CDR1 and CDR2 are LNHDA and SQIVND (reference sequence). In DNA, the CDR3 is TGTGCCAGTAGTATTTCCAGGGCTGTCAATGAGCAGTTCTTC. Translated: CASSISRAVNEQFF.

The chain has TRBV5-6 and TRBJ2-1; TRBD1 matches 8 bases. After removal of 1 base from V and 7 bases from J, the junction contained 4 bases not matched to a gene. Germline lookup yields CDR1 SGHDT and CDR2 YYEEEE. The CDR3 runs to 14 residues. The CDR3 DNA is TGTGCCAGCAGCTTGACGCAGGGGGCGAATGAGCAGTTCTTC. Residues: CASSLTQGANEQFF.

This chain connects TRBV12-3 or TRBV12-4 to TRBJ2-3; 9 positions agree with TRBD2. Trimming removed 3 bases from V and 0 bases from J; junction bases left unmatched: 7. The CDR3 spans 17 residues. CDR3 sequence reads: CASSFRAGGTSTDTQYF. The CDR3 DNA sequence: TGTGCCAGCAGTTTTCGAGCGGGGGGCACCAGCACAGATACGCAGTATTTT.

This clonotype appeared many times. The chain joins TRBV4-1 to TRBJ2-5; perhaps D is TRBD1 or TRBD2 (5 bases each). Germline V CDR1 and CDR2: MGHRA, YSYEKL. The V end lost 0 bases, the J end lost 5 bases, and 19 bases lay between the germline ends. This CDR3 has 17 amino acids. The CDR3 reads CASSQEPTRGAWETQYF. The CDR3 DNA is TGCGCCAGCAGCCAAGAGCCTACTAGAGGGGCATGGGAGACCCAGTACTTC.

This clonotype occurred a few times. The chain combines TRBV6-5 with TRBJ2-4, with D hard to call. This CDR3 is 14 amino acids long. In germline, CDR1 is MNHEY, CDR2 SVGAGI. V lost 4 bases and J lost 9, with 16 bases in between. This chain's CDR3 is CASSSDTGVFIQYF. The CDR3 nucleotides read TGTGCCAGCAGTTCAGACACTGGGGTATTCATTCAGTACTTC.